This paragraph reports one T cell receptor (beta chain). Its antigen is as yet unknown. Sequencing used immunoSEQ multiplex PCR; TCRdb keeps in-frame clones, though not all of them. The repertoire has about 27,000 clones, 65% to 85% of them found once; the top ten carry 15% to 20%. This sample stems from a study of vaccination effects on CD4 cells after COVID-19. Findings of the study overall: Spike-reactive clones detected post-vaccine in convalescents consisted mainly of new vaccine-induced clones.

Using viral peptide pools, the ViraFEST assay grew out antigen-specific CD4+ T cells prior to sequencing. At the end of over 8 days of culture, CD4+ T cells were isolated. Between March and December 2020, the person had a SARS-CoV-2 infection that PCR confirmed. CDR3 length equals 16 residues. Germline CDR1 reads MGHRA; CDR2 reads YSYEKL. Losses at the gene ends were 4 bases for V and 4 bases for J; bases not matched to a gene: 8. The source material was CD4+ T cells from PBMCs cultured with HCoV-NL63 spike peptides, sampled before COVID-19 vaccination. The genes are TRBV4-1 and TRBJ2-2; the match to TRBD1 covers 8 bases. The origin of this receptor is a human donor who had a prior SARS-CoV-2 infection. DNA for the CDR3: TGCGCCAGCAGCCTACGGGACAGGCAGAGCACCGGGGAGCTGTTTTTT. The encoded protein is CASSLRDRQSTGELFF.